A single sample gave rise to the 32 T cell receptor beta chains below, sequenced in a study of cytomegalovirus exposure and HLA in healthy donors. PCR involved 60 Vbeta and 13 Jbeta primers. This table comes from immunoSEQ multiplex PCR, and its TCRdb copy is limited to in-frame clones, with some not included. The sample records more than 100,000 clones, 76% being singletons. The sequenced sample consisted of PBMCs. The source is a female donor in good health and CMV-seropositive.

The rearrangement links TRBV6-6 to TRBJ2-1, with 9 bases fitting TRBD2. J was trimmed by 10 bases and V by 8 bases; bases with no gene match: 9. CDR3 length: 13 amino acids. CDR1 and CDR2 (germline): MNHNY, SVGAGI (reference sequence). In nucleotides, the CDR3 is TGTGCCAGCGGGCTAGCGGGATCCAGCGAGCAGTTCTTC. Its translation: CASGLAGSSEQFF.

The J gene is TRBJ2-3, the V gene TRBV13; 8 bases match TRBD2. This CDR3 comprises 16 residues. Germline-derived CDR1 and CDR2 are PRHDT and FYEKMQ (reference sequence). Losses at the gene ends were 2 bases for V and 2 bases for J; bases not matched to a gene: 6. The CDR3 protein is CASSLLRGGDTDTQYF. The CDR3 coding sequence is TGTGCCAGCAGCTTACTCCGGGGGGGGGACACAGATACGCAGTATTTT.

The V gene is TRBV9, the J gene TRBJ1-5; perhaps TRBD1 as D (5 bases). Per the germline V gene, CDR1 is SGDLS and CDR2 is YYNGEE. The CDR3 is 15 residues long. Trimming took off 7 bases at V and 0 bases at J, with 14 bases between the two ends. The CDR3 reads CASGGEEYSNQPQHF. CDR3 DNA: TGTGCCAGCGGGGGGGAGGAGTATAGCAATCAGCCCCAGCATTTT.

CDR3 sequence: CASREGLAGVETQYF. The CDR3 region has the DNA TGTGCCAGCAGGGAGGGACTAGCGGGAGTGGAGACCCAGTACTTC. The chain recombines TRBV5-6 with TRBJ2-5, with 14 bases lining up with TRBD2. The CDR3 sequence is 15 residues long. The J segment lost 5 bases and the V segment lost 5 bases, leaving 5 bases of the junction unmatched. Germline V CDR1 and CDR2: SGHDT, YYEEEE.

The chain couples TRBV29-1 to TRBJ2-7; D is possibly TRBD1 (6 bases). The CDR3 extends over 13 amino acids. Looked up from germline, CDR1 is SQVTM and CDR2 is ANQGSEA. V was shortened by 6 bases and J by 0 bases, with 12 bases between the two germline ends. CDR3 bases: TGCAGCGTCCTGCCGGACAGCTCCTACGAGCAGTACTTC. Translating gives CSVLPDSSYEQYF.

The chain carries TRBV19 and TRBJ1-1; 10 nucleotides line up with TRBD1. In germline, CDR1 is LNHDA, CDR2 SQIVND (reference sequence). Trimming cost V 4 bases and J 3 bases; bases outside gene matches: 2. This CDR3 contains 14 residues. The CDR3 DNA is TGTGCCAGTAGTACCGGACAGGGGGACACTGAAGCTTTCTTT. Amino acid sequence: CASSTGQGDTEAFF.

Concerning this clone: Within the sample, other DNA sequences also encode this same CDR3. J is TRBJ2-5 and V is TRBV5-1, with 8 bases fitting TRBD1. The germline V gene encodes CDR1 SGHRS and CDR2 YFSETQ. V dropped 4 bases and J dropped 1; count of bases not matched to a gene: 3. The CDR3 has 14 residues. CDR3 in DNA: TGCGCCAGCAGCCAGGGACAGGTCCAAGAGACCCAGTACTTC. Translating it yields CASSQGQVQETQYF.

The sample holds one count of this clone. This chain links TRBV2 with TRBJ1-4; no definite D call. The germline V gene has CDR1 SNHLY and CDR2 FYNNEI. The CDR3 covers 15 residues. The V and J ends lost 5 bases and 0 bases respectively, with 10 bases between them. CDR3: CASSSQKATNEKLFF. As DNA, the CDR3 is TGTGCCAGCAGTTCTCAGAAAGCAACTAATGAAAAACTGTTTTTT. The full variable domain, rest sourced from reference TRBV2 and TRBJ1-4, is EPEVTQTPSHQVTQMGQEVILRCVPISNHLYFYWYRQILGQKVEFLVSFYNNEISEKSEIFDDQFSVERPDGSNFTLKIRSTKLEDSAMYFCASSSQKATNEKLFFGSGTQLSVL.

V and J are TRBV5-5 and TRBJ1-3; D gene unclear. The V gene lost 4 bases and the J gene lost 0 bases, with 14 bases spanning the gap. Germline V gives CDR1 SGHKS, CDR2 YYEKEE (reference sequence). This CDR3 spans 16 amino acids. The CDR3 here is CASSPREQSSGNTIYF. As DNA, the CDR3 is TGTGCCAGCAGCCCCCGGGAGCAGAGCTCTGGAAACACCATATATTTT.

DNA for the CDR3: TGTGCCACCATAATGGGGGGAGAGCAGTACTTC. Translating it yields CATIMGGEQYF. This sequence joins TRBV2 and TRBJ2-7, with D perhaps matching TRBD2 (6 bases). CDR3 length: 11 amino acids. Trimming cost V 10 bases and J 7 bases, with 14 bases left between them. The germline V gene has CDR1 SNHLY and CDR2 FYNNEI.

The chain is built from TRBV14 and TRBJ2-1, with 8 bases that match TRBD1. Germline CDR1 is SGHDN and CDR2 is FVKESK. The CDR3 has 15 residues. Losses at the gene ends were 2 bases for V and 3 bases for J; bases not matched to a gene: 3. The CDR3 spells CASSQRTGFYNEQFF. The CDR3 DNA reads TGTGCCAGCAGCCAAAGGACAGGGTTCTACAATGAGCAGTTCTTC.

This chain joins TRBV9 and TRBJ2-3, with 7 positions matching TRBD2. The CDR3 is 14 amino acids. The junction had 4 bases not matched to a gene; V was cut back by 3 bases and J by 3 bases. Germline V lookup: CDR1 SGDLS, CDR2 YYNGEE. The CDR3 is CASSDYSGTDTQYF. The CDR3 DNA is TGTGCCAGCAGCGACTATAGCGGGACAGATACGCAGTATTTT.

The V and J genes are TRBV29-1 and TRBJ2-1, with 9 bases identical to TRBD2. After removal of 5 bases from V and 6 bases from J, the junction contained 8 bases not matched to a gene. Looked up from germline, CDR1 is SQVTM and CDR2 is ANQGSEA. This CDR3 is built from 14 residues. Here the CDR3 DNA reads TGCAGCGTTCCTAGCGGGAAAGGGATCAATGAGCAGTTCTTC. Translation: CSVPSGKGINEQFF.

This chain connects TRBV19 to TRBJ2-2; TRBD2 is a possible D gene (8 bases). Germline values: CDR1 LNHDA, CDR2 SQIVND (reference sequence). V lost 2 bases and J lost 0, with 28 bases in between. This CDR3 comprises 22 residues. CDR3 coding DNA: TGTGCCAGTAGTATACCCGGGAGGGGGCAAGACGGGAGGGCCCCGAACACCGGGGAGCTGTTTTTT. Its translation: CASSIPGRGQDGRAPNTGELFF.

The V gene is TRBV15, the J gene TRBJ2-5; 7 nucleotides agree with TRBD1. With 1 base clipped from V and 11 bases from J, the junction kept 10 bases outside the gene matches. Per germline, CDR1 LNHNV and CDR2 YYDKDF (reference sequence). This CDR3 is built from 14 residues. The CDR3 loop reads CATSRVTGAREQYF. The CDR3 DNA is TGTGCCACCAGCAGAGTAACAGGGGCGAGGGAGCAGTACTTC.

This chain joins TRBV5-1 and TRBJ1-6; D is possibly TRBD1 (6 bases). V lost 2 bases to trimming and J lost 9 bases, with 12 bases between them. Germline CDR1 and CDR2: SGHRS and YFSETQ. The CDR3 totals 14 residues. CDR3 nucleotide sequence: TGCGCCAGCAGCTTAGACAGGTTCGGTTCACCCCTCCACTTT. Translation: CASSLDRFGSPLHF.

Details on this clone: The same CDR3 arises from other DNA sequences in this sample as well. V gene TRBV5-1 combines with J gene TRBJ2-3; 7 nucleotides agree with TRBD2. After removal of 0 bases from V and 0 bases from J, the junction contained 4 bases not matched to a gene. This CDR3 has 16 amino acids. The germline CDR1 and CDR2 sequences are SGHRS and YFSETQ. CDR3 nucleotides: TGCGCCAGCAGCTTGGGTACTAGCGCTAGCACAGATACGCAGTATTTT. Its protein is CASSLGTSASTDTQYF.

CDR3 residues: CASSLIGGTDTQYF. As DNA, the CDR3 is TGTGCCAGCAGCTTAATTGGAGGCACAGATACGCAGTATTTT. The J gene is TRBJ2-3, the V gene TRBV7-3; D remains ambiguous. Looked up from germline, CDR1 is SGHTA and CDR2 is FQGTGA. This CDR3 contains 14 residues. V lost 1 base and J lost 1, with 6 bases in between. Full variable domain (rest looked up from reference TRBV7-3 and TRBJ2-3): GAGVSQTPSNKVTEKGKYVELRCDPISGHTALYWYRQSLGQGPEFLIYFQGTGAADDSGLPNDRFFAVRPEGSVSTLKIQRTERGDSAVYLCASSLIGGTDTQYFGPGTRLTVL.

The chain recombines TRBV7-6 with TRBJ1-2; D is uncertain. Per the germline V gene, CDR1 is SGHVS and CDR2 is FNYEAQ. The CDR3 sequence is 14 residues long. V was shortened by 7 bases and J by 8 bases, with 20 bases between the two germline ends. CDR3 residues: CASNLIPGLEGYTF. The CDR3 DNA is TGTGCCAGCAACCTAATCCCCGGACTCGAAGGCTACACCTTC.

This clone was seen only a few times. The chain is built from TRBV9 and TRBJ2-3; 7 bases map to TRBD2. Germline CDR1 is SGDLS and CDR2 is YYNGEE. The J segment lost 2 bases and the V segment lost 3 bases, leaving 6 bases of the junction unmatched. This CDR3 comprises 15 residues. CDR3: CASSDASGYTDTQYF. As DNA, the CDR3 is TGTGCCAGCAGCGACGCTAGCGGCTACACAGATACGCAGTATTTT.

The chain links TRBV28 to TRBJ1-1, with 7 bases identical to TRBD1. The CDR3 runs 15 residues. The J segment lost 5 bases and the V segment lost 5 bases, leaving 11 bases of the junction unmatched. Germline V gene lookup returns CDR1 MDHEN and CDR2 SYDVKM. CDR3 region: CASSPSTGRYTEAFF. The CDR3 coding sequence is TGTGCCAGCAGTCCCTCGACAGGGAGGTATACTGAAGCTTTCTTT. The complete variable domain, with remaining parts taken from reference TRBV28 and TRBJ1-1, reads DVKVTQSSRYLVKRTGEKVFLECVQDMDHENMFWYRQDPGLGLRLIYFSYDVKMKEKGDIPEGYSVSREKKERFSLILESASTNQTSMYLCASSPSTGRYTEAFFGQGTRLTVV.

The V and J genes are TRBV19 and TRBJ2-3; perhaps TRBD2 as D (5 bases). Germline V gene lookup returns CDR1 LNHDA and CDR2 SQIVND (reference sequence). The CDR3 extends over 16 amino acids. With 5 bases removed from V and 0 bases from J, the gap between germline ends came to 15 bases. The CDR3 sequence is CASSPTLGGSTDTQYF. For the CDR3, the DNA is TGTGCCAGTAGTCCCACGTTGGGCGGGAGCACAGATACGCAGTATTTT.

J is TRBJ1-2 and V is TRBV6-4; 7 nucleotides match TRBD1. The germline CDR1 and CDR2 sequences are MRHNA and SNTAGT. This CDR3 comprises 15 residues. After removal of 5 bases from V and 3 bases from J, the junction contained 9 bases not matched to a gene. CDR3 in DNA: TGTGCCAGCAGTTATAAACCGGGACAGCACTATGGCTACACCTTC. This codes for CASSYKPGQHYGYTF.

The chain links TRBV27 to TRBJ2-2; TRBD1 agrees at 7 bases. Germline CDR1 reads MNHEY; CDR2 reads SMNVEV (reference sequence). After removal of 6 bases from V and 7 bases from J, the junction contained 5 bases not matched to a gene. This CDR3 has 13 residues. The CDR3, as DNA: TGTGCCAGCAGGACAGGGCGCCACGGGGAGCTGTTTTTT. It is translated as CASRTGRHGELFF.

The table lists this clone with a count of one. This sequence joins TRBV5-4 and TRBJ2-3; D not resolved. V shed 2 bases and J shed 6 bases, with 13 bases lying between them. The CDR3 runs to 14 residues. Germline lookup yields CDR1 SGHNT and CDR2 YYREEE (reference sequence). CDR3 protein: CASSFTLTGDTQYF. In DNA, the CDR3 is TGTGCCAGCAGCTTTACCCTCACCGGGGATACGCAGTATTTT. The full variable domain, in which reference TRBV5-4 and TRBJ2-3 provide the parts outside the CDR3, is ETGVTQSPTHLIKTRGQQVTLRCSSQSGHNTVSWYQQALGQGPQFIFQYYREEENGRGNFPPRFSGLQFPNYSSELNVNALELDDSALYLCASSFTLTGDTQYFGPGTRLTVL.

A word on this clone: This sample also contains other DNA sequences that code for the same CDR3. The chain combines TRBV25-1 with TRBJ1-2, with 9 bases aligning to TRBD1. The CDR3 extends over 12 amino acids. After removal of 3 bases from V and 7 bases from J, the junction contained 0 bases not matched to a gene. CDR1 is MGHDK and CDR2 is SYGVNS in the germline V gene. CDR3 loop: CASSEGQGGYTF. CDR3 nucleotide sequence: TGTGCCAGCAGTGAGGGACAGGGTGGCTACACCTTC.

The chain is built from TRBV27 and TRBJ2-1; the D is unclear. V was clipped by 4 bases and J by 3 bases, with 10 bases between them. The CDR3 runs 14 residues. Germline V CDR1 and CDR2: MNHEY, SMNVEV (reference sequence). The CDR3 bases are TGTGCCAGCAGTTCATTACCCGGCTACAATGAGCAGTTCTTC. This sequence encodes CASSSLPGYNEQFF.

The chain is built from TRBV6-5 and TRBJ1-3, with 7 bases aligning to TRBD1. The CDR3 is 15 amino acids. With 5 bases clipped from V and 2 bases from J, the junction kept 6 bases outside the gene matches. The germline CDR1 and CDR2 sequences are MNHEY and SVGAGI. The CDR3 DNA reads as TGTGCCAGCAGTCAACAGGGGCCTACTGGAAACACCATATATTTT. Translated, it gives CASSQQGPTGNTIYF.

This chain links TRBV6-5 with TRBJ1-3; D is perhaps TRBD1 (5 bases). Looked up from germline, CDR1 is MNHEY and CDR2 is SVGAGI. Trimming took off 0 bases at V and 2 bases at J, with 8 bases between the two ends. The length of the CDR3 is 15 residues. CDR3 in DNA: TGTGCCAGCAGTTACTCGGGGGGGGCTGGAAACACCATATATTTT. This gives the protein CASSYSGGAGNTIYF.

This chain's CDR3 is CASSLFGTGYEQYF. CDR3 in DNA: TGTGCCAGCAGCTTGTTCGGGACAGGGTACGAGCAGTACTTC. This chain links TRBV11-2 with TRBJ2-7; 9 nucleotides agree with TRBD1. The CDR3 is 14 residues long. The V gene's germline CDR1 is SGHAT and CDR2 FQNNGV. The trim removed 3 bases at V and 4 bases at J, leaving 4 bases unmatched.

The J gene is TRBJ2-1, the V gene TRBV7-3; the D gene is possibly TRBD1 (6 bases). V was cut by 5 bases and J by 6 bases, with 17 bases left in between. Per germline, CDR1 SGHTA and CDR2 FQGTGA. This CDR3 region has 15 residues. CDR3 amino acids: CASSLRGTTANEQFF. Written as DNA, the CDR3 is TGTGCCAGCAGCCTCAGGGGCACTACGGCCAATGAGCAGTTCTTC.

The chain uses TRBV7-9 and TRBJ1-2; 7 nucleotides line up with TRBD1. The CDR3 is 13 residues long. V was clipped by 5 bases and J by 8 bases; unmatched bases: 8. The germline V gene has CDR1 SEHNR and CDR2 FQNEAQ (reference sequence). CDR3 sequence: CASSRPGGGGYTF. For the CDR3, the DNA is TGTGCCAGCAGCCGACCAGGGGGTGGGGGCTACACCTTC. Full variable domain (remainder filled in from reference TRBV7-9 and TRBJ1-2): DTGVSQNPRHKITKRGQNVTFRCDPISEHNRLYWYRQTLGQGPEFLTYFQNEAQLEKSRLLSDRFSAERPKGSFSTLEIQRTEQGDSAMYLCASSRPGGGGYTFGSGTRLTVV.